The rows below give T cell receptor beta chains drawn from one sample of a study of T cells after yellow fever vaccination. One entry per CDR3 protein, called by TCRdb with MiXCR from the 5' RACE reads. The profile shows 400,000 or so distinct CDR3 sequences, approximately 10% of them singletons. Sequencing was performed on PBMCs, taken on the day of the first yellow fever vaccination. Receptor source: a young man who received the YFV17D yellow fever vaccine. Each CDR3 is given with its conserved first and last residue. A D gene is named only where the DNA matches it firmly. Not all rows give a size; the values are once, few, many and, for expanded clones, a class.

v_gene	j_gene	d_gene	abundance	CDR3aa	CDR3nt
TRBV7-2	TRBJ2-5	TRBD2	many	CASSSVRGLVTETQYF	TGTGCCAGCAGCTCCGTGCGGGGACTAGTAACGGAGACCCAGTACTTC
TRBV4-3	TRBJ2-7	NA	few	CASSLDSSLYEQYF	TGCGCCAGCAGCCTGGACAGTTCCTTATACGAGCAGTACTTC
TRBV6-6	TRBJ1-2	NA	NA	CACQTGDYGYTF	TGTGCCTGTCAGACAGGCGACTATGGCTACACCTTC
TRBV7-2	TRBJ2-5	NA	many	CASSLNGGASAETQYF	TGTGCCAGCAGCTTAAATGGGGGGGCCTCCGCAGAGACCCAGTACTTC
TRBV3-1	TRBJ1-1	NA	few	CASSHDAEAFF	TGTGCCAGCAGCCATGACGCTGAAGCTTTCTTT
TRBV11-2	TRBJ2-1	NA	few	CASSLDLTDNEQFF	TGTGCCAGCAGCTTAGATCTGACAGATAATGAGCAGTTCTTC
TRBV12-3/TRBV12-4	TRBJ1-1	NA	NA	CASSLRVGNTEAFF	TGTGCCAGCAGTTTAAGGGTGGGGAACACTGAAGCTTTCTTT
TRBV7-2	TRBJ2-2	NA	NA	CASSALGWNTGELFF	TGTGCCAGCAGCGCCCTCGGGTGGAACACCGGGGAGCTGTTTTTT
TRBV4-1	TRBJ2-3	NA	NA	CASSQEHGGADTQYF	TGCGCCAGCAGCCAAGAACACGGGGGTGCAGATACGCAGTATTTT
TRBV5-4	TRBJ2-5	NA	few	CASSLLDRAGGGSQETQYF	TGTGCCAGCAGCTTGTTGGACAGGGCGGGCGGGGGATCCCAAGAGACCCAGTACTTC
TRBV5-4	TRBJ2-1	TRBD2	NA	CASSLGASGGSYEQFF	TGTGCCAGCAGCTTGGGGGCGAGCGGGGGGTCCTATGAGCAGTTCTTC
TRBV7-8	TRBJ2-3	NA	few	CASSSMGGTSTDTQYF	TGTGCCAGCAGCTCCATGGGTGGGACTAGCACAGATACGCAGTATTTT
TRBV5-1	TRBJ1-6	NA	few	CASSLRGSSPLHF	TGCGCCAGCAGCTTGCGGGGGAGCTCACCCCTCCACTTT
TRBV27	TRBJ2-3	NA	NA	CASSYRGRLADTQYF	TGTGCCAGCAGTTATCGGGGCCGTTTAGCAGATACGCAGTATTTT
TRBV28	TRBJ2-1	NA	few	CASSFRGDYNEQFF	TGTGCCAGCAGTTTCCGGGGTGACTACAATGAGCAGTTCTTC
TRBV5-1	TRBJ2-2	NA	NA	CASSLIPGGELFF	TGCGCCAGCAGCTTGATCCCGGGCGGGGAGCTGTTTTTT
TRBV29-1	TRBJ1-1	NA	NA	CSVAQGWNTEAFF	TGCAGCGTTGCCCAGGGGTGGAACACTGAAGCTTTCTTT
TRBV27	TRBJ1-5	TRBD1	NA	CASSLGTGRNQPQHF	TGTGCCAGCAGTTTAGGGACAGGGAGGAATCAGCCCCAGCATTTT
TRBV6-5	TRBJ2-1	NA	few	CASSYTSYNEQFF	TGTGCCAGCAGTTACACCTCCTACAATGAGCAGTTCTTC
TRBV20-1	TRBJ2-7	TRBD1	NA	CSAADRDNEQYF	TGCAGTGCCGCCGACAGGGATAACGAGCAGTACTTC
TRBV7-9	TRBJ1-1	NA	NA	CASSLGGRRAFF	TGTGCCAGCAGCTTAGGAGGCCGGCGGGCTTTCTTT
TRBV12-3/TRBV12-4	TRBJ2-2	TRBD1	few	CATRDRGDTGELFF	TGTGCCACCCGGGACAGGGGGGACACCGGGGAGCTGTTTTTT
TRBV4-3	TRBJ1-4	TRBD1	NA	CASSHLTGTDEKLFF	TGCGCCAGCAGCCACTTAACCGGGACAGATGAAAAACTGTTTTTT
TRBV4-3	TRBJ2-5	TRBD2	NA	CASSQGSGGGETQYF	TGCGCCAGCAGCCAAGGCAGCGGGGGCGGGGAGACCCAGTACTTC
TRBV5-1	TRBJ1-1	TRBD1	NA	CASSVRQGADTEAFF	TGCGCCAGCAGCGTACGACAGGGGGCCGACACTGAAGCTTTCTTT
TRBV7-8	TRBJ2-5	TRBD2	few	CASSRLLAGARETQYF	TGTGCCAGCAGCAGACTACTAGCGGGGGCGAGGGAGACCCAGTACTTC
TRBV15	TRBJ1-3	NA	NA	CATSRDLGSGNTIYF	TGTGCCACCAGCAGAGATCTCGGGTCCGGAAACACCATATATTTT
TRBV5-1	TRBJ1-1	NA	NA	CASSMASGRRTEAFF	TGCGCCAGCAGCATGGCGTCGGGTCGAAGGACTGAAGCTTTCTTT
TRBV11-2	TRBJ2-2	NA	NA	CASSPAGTSNTGELFF	TGTGCCAGCAGCCCCGCCGGGACATCGAACACCGGGGAGCTGTTTTTT
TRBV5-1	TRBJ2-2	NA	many	CASSPLAGAGTGELFF	TGCGCCAGCAGCCCCCTTGCGGGGGCCGGCACCGGGGAGCTGTTTTTT
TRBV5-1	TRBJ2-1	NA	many	CASSLRDGSTPSIF	TGCGCCAGCAGCCTTAGGGACGGGAGCACGCCATCTATCTTC
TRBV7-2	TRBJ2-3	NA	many	CASTEVGARTDTQYF	TGTGCCAGCACTGAGGTCGGGGCCCGCACAGATACGCAGTATTTT
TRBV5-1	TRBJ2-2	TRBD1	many	CASSFQGESTGELFF	TGCGCCAGCAGCTTCCAGGGGGAAAGCACCGGGGAGCTGTTTTTT
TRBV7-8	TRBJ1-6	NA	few	CASSLGADSPLHF	TGTGCCAGCAGCTTAGGCGCGGATTCACCCCTCCACTTT
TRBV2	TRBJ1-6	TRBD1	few	CASRAGQGNSPLHF	TGTGCCAGCAGGGCGGGACAGGGTAATTCACCCCTCCACTTT
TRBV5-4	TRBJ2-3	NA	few	CASSLRSGPSTDTQYF	TGTGCCAGCAGCCTACGCAGCGGTCCTAGCACAGATACGCAGTATTTT
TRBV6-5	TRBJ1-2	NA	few	CASSYSITRQLYGYTF	TGTGCCAGCAGTTACTCGATCACAAGACAGCTCTATGGCTACACCTTC
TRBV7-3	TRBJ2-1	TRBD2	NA	CASSLMASGGDEQFF	TGTGCCAGCAGCTTAATGGCTAGCGGAGGCGATGAGCAGTTCTTC
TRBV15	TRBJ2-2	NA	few	CATSRGGAAGELFF	TGTGCCACCAGCAGAGGTGGAGCTGCCGGGGAGCTGTTTTTT
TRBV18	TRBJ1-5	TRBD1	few	CASSPQGADQPQHF	TGTGCCAGCTCACCACAGGGGGCGGACCAGCCCCAGCATTTT
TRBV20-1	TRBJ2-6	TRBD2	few	CSAVAGGVHGANVLTF	TGCAGTGCGGTAGCGGGGGGCGTCCATGGGGCCAACGTCCTGACTTTC
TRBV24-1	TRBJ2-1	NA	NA	CATSDSWDEQFF	TGTGCCACCAGTGATTCTTGGGATGAGCAGTTCTTC
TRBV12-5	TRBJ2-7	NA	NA	CASGPYRAGGYEQYF	TGTGCTAGTGGTCCATACAGGGCCGGGGGCTACGAGCAGTACTTC
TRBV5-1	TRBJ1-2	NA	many	CASSLDREPGLSGYTF	TGCGCCAGCAGCTTGGACAGGGAGCCCGGGCTATCTGGCTACACCTTC
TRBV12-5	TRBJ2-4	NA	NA	CASGLVDQGTLAKNIQYF	TGTGCTAGTGGTTTGGTCGATCAGGGAACCCTAGCCAAAAACATTCAGTACTTC
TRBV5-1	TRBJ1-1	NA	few	CASSLVRGGNTEAFF	TGCGCCAGCAGCTTGGTACGGGGGGGGAACACTGAAGCTTTCTTT
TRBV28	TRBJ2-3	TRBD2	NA	CASSGSGASTDTQYF	TGTGCCAGCAGCGGTAGCGGGGCGAGCACAGATACGCAGTATTTT
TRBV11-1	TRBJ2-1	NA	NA	CASSPPVVAGANPYNEQFF	TGTGCCAGCAGCCCTCCGGTGGTCGCAGGGGCCAACCCTTACAATGAGCAGTTCTTC
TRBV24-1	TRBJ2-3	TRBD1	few	CATSGSPVDRDTDTQYF	TGTGCCACCAGTGGTTCCCCCGTGGACAGGGATACAGATACGCAGTATTTT
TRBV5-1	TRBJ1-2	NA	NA	CASRVDGPLHGYTF	TGCGCCAGCAGGGTGGACGGACCCTTACATGGCTACACCTTC
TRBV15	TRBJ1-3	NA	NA	CATSRDRGTGNTIYF	TGTGCCACCAGCAGAGATCGAGGGACTGGAAACACCATATATTTT